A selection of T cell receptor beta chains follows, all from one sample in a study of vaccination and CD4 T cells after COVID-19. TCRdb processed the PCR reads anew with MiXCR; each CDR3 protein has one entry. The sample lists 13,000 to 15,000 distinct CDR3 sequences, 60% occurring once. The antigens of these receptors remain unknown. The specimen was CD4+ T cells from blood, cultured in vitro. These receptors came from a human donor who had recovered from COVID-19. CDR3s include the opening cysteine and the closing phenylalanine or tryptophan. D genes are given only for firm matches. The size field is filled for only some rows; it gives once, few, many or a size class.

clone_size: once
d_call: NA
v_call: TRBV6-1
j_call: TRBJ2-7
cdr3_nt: TGTGCCAGCACCAGGGGAGACGAGCAGTACTTC
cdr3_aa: CASTRGDEQYF

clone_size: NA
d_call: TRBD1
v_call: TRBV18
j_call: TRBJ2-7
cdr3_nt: TGTGCCAGCTCACCAGGGACAGGGGACTACGAGCAGTACTTC
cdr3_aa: CASSPGTGDYEQYF

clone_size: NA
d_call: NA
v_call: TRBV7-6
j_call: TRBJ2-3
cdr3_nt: TGTGCCAGCAGCTCAAGGGCGACGTCTTACACAGATACGCAGTATTTT
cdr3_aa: CASSSRATSYTDTQYF

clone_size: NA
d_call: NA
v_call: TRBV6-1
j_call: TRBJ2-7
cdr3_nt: TGTGCCAGCAGCCCCGGGACCCAAAACCTTATCTACGAGCAGTACTTC
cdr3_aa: CASSPGTQNLIYEQYF

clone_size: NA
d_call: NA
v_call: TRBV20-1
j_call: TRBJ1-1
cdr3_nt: TGCAGTGCTAGAGAAGGGGATCTTAACACTGGAGCTTTCTTT
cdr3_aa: CSAREGDLNTGAFF

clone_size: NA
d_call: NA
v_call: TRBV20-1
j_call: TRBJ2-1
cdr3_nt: TGCAGTGCCCCCGTAGAGGGAAGACTTCCACTCTCCTACAATGAGCAGTTCTTC
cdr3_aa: CSAPVEGRLPLSYNEQFF

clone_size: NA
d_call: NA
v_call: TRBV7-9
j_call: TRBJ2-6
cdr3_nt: TGTGCCAGCAGCTTTGGTCGTACTCGACGCATCTCTGGGGCCAACGTCCTGACTTTC
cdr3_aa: CASSFGRTRRISGANVLTF

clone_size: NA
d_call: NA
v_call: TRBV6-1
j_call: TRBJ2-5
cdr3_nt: TGTGCCAGTCGTAGGAGGGGAGAGACCCAGTACTTC
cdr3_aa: CASRRRGETQYF

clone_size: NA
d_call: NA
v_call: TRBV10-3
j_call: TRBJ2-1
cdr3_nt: TGTGCCATCAGGGCCTCGGGCCTTTGGCAGTTCTTC
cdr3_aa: CAIRASGLWQFF

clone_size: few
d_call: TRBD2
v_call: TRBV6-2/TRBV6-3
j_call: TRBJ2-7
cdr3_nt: TGTGCCAGCAAGCCGAGCGGGATCTCCTACGAGCAGTACTTC
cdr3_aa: CASKPSGISYEQYF

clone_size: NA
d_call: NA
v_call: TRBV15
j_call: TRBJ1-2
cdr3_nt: TGTGCCACCAGTACGGAACCAGGGTGGGGTAACTATGGCTACACCTTC
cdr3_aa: CATSTEPGWGNYGYTF

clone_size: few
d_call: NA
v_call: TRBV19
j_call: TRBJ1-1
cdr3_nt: TGTGCCAGTAGTGCCGGGACTTGGCGCACTGAAGCTTTCTTT
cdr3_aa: CASSAGTWRTEAFF

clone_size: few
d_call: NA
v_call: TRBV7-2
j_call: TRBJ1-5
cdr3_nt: TGTGCCAGCAGCCCAGGTCGCAATCAGCCCCAGCATTTT
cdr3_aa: CASSPGRNQPQHF

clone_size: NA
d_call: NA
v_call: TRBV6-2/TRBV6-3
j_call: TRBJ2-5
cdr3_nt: TGTGCCACCCCTCCCGGACAAGAGACCCAGTACTTC
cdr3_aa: CATPPGQETQYF

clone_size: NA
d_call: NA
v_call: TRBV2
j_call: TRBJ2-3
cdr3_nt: TGTGCCAGCAGTGGGGCGGGAACAACTAGCACAGATACGCAGTATTTT
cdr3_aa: CASSGAGTTSTDTQYF

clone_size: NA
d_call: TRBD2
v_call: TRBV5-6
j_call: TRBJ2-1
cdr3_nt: TGTGCCAGCAGCTTCACTAGCGGGAGAATCTACAATGAGCAGTTCTTC
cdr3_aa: CASSFTSGRIYNEQFF

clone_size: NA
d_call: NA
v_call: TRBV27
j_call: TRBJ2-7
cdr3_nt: TGTGCCAGCAGTTTAACGACAAACTCCTACGAGCAGTACTTT
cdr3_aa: CASSLTTNSYEQYF

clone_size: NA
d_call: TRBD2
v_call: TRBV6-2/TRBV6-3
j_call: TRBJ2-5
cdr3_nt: TGTGCCAGCGCTATGGCGGGAGGGGGGAAGACCCAGTACTTC
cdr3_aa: CASAMAGGGKTQYF

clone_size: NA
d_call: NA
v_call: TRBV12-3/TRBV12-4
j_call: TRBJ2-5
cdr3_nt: TGTGCCAGCAGTTTATCGGAAGAGACCCAGTACTTC
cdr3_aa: CASSLSEETQYF

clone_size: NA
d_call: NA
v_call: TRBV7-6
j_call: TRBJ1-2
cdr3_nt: TGTGCCAGCAGCTTATACCCGGGCAATGAGGGCTACACCTTC
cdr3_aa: CASSLYPGNEGYTF

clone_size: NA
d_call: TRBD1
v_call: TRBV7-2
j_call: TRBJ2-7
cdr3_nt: TGTGCCAGCAGCTCACAGGGGGCCTCCTACGAGCAGTACTTC
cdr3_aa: CASSSQGASYEQYF

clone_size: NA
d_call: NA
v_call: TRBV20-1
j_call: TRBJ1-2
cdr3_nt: TGCAGTGCTTATAACGGCTACACCTTC
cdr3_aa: CSAYNGYTF